This record covers a single TCR beta chain. Its antigen is still unknown. Libraries were prepared by immunoSEQ multiplex PCR; TCRdb keeps only in-frame clonotypes and omits some of them. The data show over 110,000 clones, 70% to 90% seen once. This entry comes from a study of Ad26.COV2.S vaccination and SARS-CoV-2 variants. Study-wide results and caveats: Analytic work on TCR breadth and depth might have understated the full extent of total T cell responses. Placebo recipients had lower spike-specific TCR breadth than vaccine recipients.

Trimming removed 1 base from V and 0 bases from J, with 7 bases in between. The CDR3 loop spans 16 amino acids. Germline assignment: CDR1 LGHDT and CDR2 YNNKEL (reference sequence). The receptor was isolated from a human donor who had recovered from COVID-19. Sequencing was performed on peripheral blood, taken after recovery from COVID-19. This chain links TRBV3-1 (or the pseudogene TRBV3-2) with TRBJ1-6; D remains ambiguous. CDR3 region: CASSQGVSSYNSPLHF. Written as DNA, the CDR3 is TGTGCCAGCAGCCAAGGAGTGAGCTCCTATAATTCACCCCTCCACTTT.